The present T cell receptor (beta chain) was sequenced within a study of blood T cell repertoires in COVID-19 (dated by TCRdb to the early 2020s). With respect to the entire study: Samples covering the acute and convalescent phases of COVID-19 were provided by collaborators in the United States, Italy and Spain. The prospective study material was composed of cDNA or gDNA derived from T cells, B-cell-depleted T cells, or PBMCs. Subjects who had been exposed to COVID-19, were actively infected with it, or had recovered from it provided the deeply sampled blood TCRbeta repertoires that made up the dataset. The repertoires were released in a freely available public database meant as a resource for research on the immune response to SARS-CoV-2. The samples were drawn from the first 160 participants of the ongoing ImmuneRACE study and from under 1,500 subjects provided by 6 global collaborators. Sample metadata almost always included a de-identified subject ID, COVID-19 status, age in years and sex. Where available, HLA class I and class II types were obtained from metadata supplied by the sample provider rather than from assay-based typing. The paper as a whole reports these results and caveats: Clinical and demographic metadata were provided uncurated, with the amount varying by source and participant.

One collaborating source in Seattle enrolled patients while the patients were actively infected and followed the patients over time throughout the course of disease. The collaborating institutions used their own protocols to collect whole blood in K2EDTA tubes. For TCRbeta analysis, collaborators shipped samples in one of three forms: frozen whole blood, isolated PBMCs, or DNA extracted from either of those sample types. CDR1 SGHRS and CDR2 YFSETQ were looked up in the germline V gene. Spanning cysteine to phenylalanine, the CDR3 consists of 18 amino acids. The only DNA kept is the CDR3, 54 bases in frame from the first base. V is cut by 0 bases and J by 0 bases, and the space between the germline ends is 18 bases. Points on this clone: The antigen it binds to is not known. Nothing much larger sits one base from this clone, and base qualities are not available.

TCRbeta CDR3 regions were amplified from genomic DNA using the immunoSEQ Assay, a bias-controlled multiplex PCR. Turning to the authors' computational methods: The number of nucleated cells in each sample was estimated from the amplification of reference gene primers within the assay. Sequence reads were collapsed and filtered to measure the absolute abundance of every unique TCRbeta CDR3 rearrangement. For each sample, productive Simpson clonality was calculated by taking the square root of Simpson's diversity index across productive rearrangements. Not all clones reach the TCRdb copy of this immuneACCESS table, which keeps in-frame sequences only. Checked studies attribute under half of the gap to unresolved V genes and leave the rest unexplained. V and J calls plus clone size are reproduced from that table; the DNA served to infer D and trimming. This sample holds over 100,000 clones; roughly 86% were observed only once. Of the sample, about an eighth is held by the ten largest clones.

The sample taken for sequencing was peripheral blood. The TCR was taken from a woman in her seventies with COVID-19, enrolled during active disease. The V and J segments used are TRBV5-1 and TRBJ1-1; too little of a D gene remains to name it. The CDR3 loop reads CASSLVRVEGLMNTEAFF. The sequenced DNA is TGCGCCAGCAGCTTGGTTCGTGTAGAGGGTCTCATGAACACTGAAGCTTTCTTT.